This TCR beta chain was sequenced for a study of cytomegalovirus exposure and HLA in healthy donors. This clone has only one observation. Its antigen is unknown. Study-wide points: In a later analysis, specific HLA alleles were associated with about 18,000 TCR beta sequences at a 0.05 false discovery rate.

Losses at the gene ends were 3 bases for V and 5 bases for J; bases not matched to a gene: 7. The CDR3 covers 15 residues. Germline V gene data show CDR1 as SEHNR and CDR2 as FQNEAQ (reference sequence). Primers included in the PCR were 60 Vbeta and 13 Jbeta primers. The assay was immunoSEQ multiplex PCR, and TCRdb's table has in-frame clones only and misses some. Here the sample spans around 120,000 clones, more than 60% being singletons. The origin of this receptor is a woman between 40 and 55 years old in good health and CMV-seronegative. This chain links TRBV7-9 with TRBJ2-1; 7 bases map to TRBD2. The specimen was PBMCs. CDR3 DNA: TGTGCCAGCAGCTTCGGTGCGGGAGTCCACAATGAGCAGTTCTTC. It yields the protein CASSFGAGVHNEQFF.